Detailed here is one T cell receptor (beta chain). The record originates from a study of blood T cell repertoires in COVID-19. Across the whole study: Specimens from acute and convalescent COVID-19 originated in the United States, Italy and Spain. PBMCs, B-cell-depleted T cells, or T cells were the source of the cDNA or gDNA that made up the material.

Original analysis: Amplification with reference gene primers provided the estimates of nucleated cell counts. Sequencing used immunoSEQ multiplex PCR; TCRdb keeps in-frame clones, though not all of them. V and J calls and clone size are those listed in that table; D and trimming were worked out from the DNA. Of about 190,000 clones listed, about four fifths were seen once; the top ten hold 5.1%. CDR1 LNHDA and CDR2 SQIVND come from the germline V gene (reference sequence). With 7 bases removed from V and 2 bases from J, the gap between germline ends came to 12 bases. The CDR3 contains 15 residues. Sequencing was carried out using peripheral blood. The gene calls are TRBV19 and TRBJ2-6; TRBD1 is a possible D gene (6 bases). The TCR sequence derives from a woman aged 65 to 85 with active or convalescent COVID-19. DNA of the CDR3: TGTGCCAGTACCTCGACAGGAGCTGGGGCCAACGTCCTGACTTTC. Translating gives CASTSTGAGANVLTF.